Presented here are 2 T cell receptor beta chains from one specimen sequenced in a study of cytomegalovirus exposure and HLA in healthy donors (dated by TCRdb to the late 2010s). Library construction relied on the immunoSEQ multiplex PCR assay. For the multiplex PCR, a mixture combining 60 forward primers for TCR Vbeta segments and 13 reverse primers for TCR Jbeta segments was used. Here the immuneACCESS table is served through TCRdb, limited to in-frame sequences with V and J called. Missing clones are a known gap in these copies; in checked studies unresolved V genes cover under half, and the rest lacks a known reason. The sample profile shows approximately 160,000 clones; about four fifths of them were found once. 1% of the sample goes to the ten largest clones. Sequenced: PBMCs. The source is a woman aged 50 to 65 in good health and CMV-seropositive.

The chain employs TRBV19 and TRBJ1-4; unclear D gene. The CDR3 is made up of 14 amino acids. The V end lost 5 bases, the J end lost 0 bases, and 7 bases lay between the germline ends. Germline V CDR1 and CDR2: LNHDA, SQIVND (reference sequence). This CDR3 reads CASSSGATNEKLFF. DNA for the CDR3: TGTGCCAGTAGTTCAGGCGCAACTAATGAAAAACTGTTTTTT.

V usage is TRBV19 and J usage is TRBJ1-3; D gene unclear. From germline, CDR1 is LNHDA and CDR2 SQIVND (reference sequence). V was clipped by 5 bases and J by 0 bases, with 11 bases between them. This CDR3 is 15 amino acids long. CDR3 region: CASSPGGFSGNTIYF. In nucleotides, the CDR3 is TGTGCCAGTAGTCCTGGAGGCTTCTCTGGAAACACCATATATTTT.